The 5 T cell receptor beta chains below all came from one sample that was sequenced in a study of metastatic and nonmetastatic thyroid tumors. All patients were treatment-naive before thyroid surgery. MiXCR re-clonotyped the PCR reads for TCRdb. The sample includes about 40,000 clones, about 13% of them seen just once. The specimen was blood. The receptors derive from a female donor with papillary thyroid cancer or a benign thyroid nodule (not recorded which). Some clones in this sample may be carry-over from other donors' samples.

In its sample, this clone was seen a few times. This could be a read error, since a much larger clone is one nucleotide away. Other DNA sequences in this specimen translate into the identical CDR3. The J gene is TRBJ2-3, the V gene TRBV28; TRBD2 matches at 7 bases. From germline, CDR1 is MDHEN and CDR2 SYDVKM. CDR3 length: 15 amino acids. CDR3 nucleotides: TGTGCTAGCAGTTTAGGCGGGGCCGGGGGGGATACGCAGTATTTT. It yields the protein CASSLGGAGGDTQYF.

This clone was seen repeatedly, ten times or more. The chain joins TRBV29-1 to TRBJ2-3, with TRBD1 as a possible D gene (6 bases). The germline V gene encodes CDR1 SQVTM and CDR2 ANQGSEA. The CDR3 has 15 residues. Trimming removed 6 bases from V and 1 base from J, with 17 bases in between. The CDR3 DNA follows: TGCAGCGTCCCTGGGGGCCTTATAGGCACAGATACGCAGTATTTT. Residues: CSVPGGLIGTDTQYF.

This clone is termed medium-sized. The chain joins TRBV6-1 to TRBJ2-7, with D hard to call. Trimming stripped 6 bases from V and 4 bases from J, with 13 bases between. CDR1 is MNHNS and CDR2 is SASEGT in the germline V gene. The CDR3 sequence is 13 residues long. CDR3: CASSPSRPYEQYF. In DNA, the CDR3 is TGTGCCAGCAGCCCTTCCAGGCCATACGAGCAGTACTTC.

This clone was detected ten times or more. J is TRBJ1-2 and V is TRBV5-5, with a tentative D call TRBD1 (6 bases). Looked up from germline, CDR1 is SGHKS and CDR2 is YYEKEE (reference sequence). This CDR3 comprises 14 residues. Trimming took 0 bases from V and 8 from J, leaving 14 bases between them. CDR3 in DNA: TGTGCCAGCAGCTTGGGGGGGCAGGGTGGCGGCTACACCTTC. It translates to CASSLGGQGGGYTF.

This clone was seen at least ten times. J is TRBJ2-5 and V is TRBV19; the match to TRBD2 covers 7 bases. The trim removed 3 bases at V and 7 bases at J, leaving 5 bases unmatched. There are 13 residues in the CDR3. The germline CDR1 and CDR2 sequences are LNHDA and SQIVND (reference sequence). CDR3 in DNA: TGTGCCAGTAGTATCGGGACTATCTGGACCCAGTACTTC. Translating gives CASSIGTIWTQYF.